A single sample is the source of the 27 T cell receptor beta chains below, sequenced in a study of blood T cell repertoires in COVID-19. Libraries were prepared by immunoSEQ multiplex PCR; TCRdb keeps only in-frame clonotypes and omits some of them. This sample has 50,000 to 65,000 clones; about 88% occur once, and the top ten carry approximately 3.9%. The sequenced sample consisted of peripheral blood. The receptor source for this set is a man between 70 and 80 years old with acute or convalescent COVID-19.

The CDR3, as DNA: TGCGCCAGCAGCCGGGAGGGTGAGCAGTTCTTC. Protein: CASSREGEQFF. The chain is built from TRBV4-1 and TRBJ2-1; 7 positions match TRBD2. J lost 9 bases, V lost 4 bases, and 0 bases had no gene match. The CDR3 consists of 11 residues. From germline, CDR1 is MGHRA and CDR2 YSYEKL.

This clone was detected only once. The CDR3 is CASTLRTGYGNQPQHF. The CDR3 DNA sequence: TGTGCCAGCACCCTTCGGACAGGGTATGGCAATCAGCCCCAGCATTTT. The chain has TRBV28 and TRBJ1-5, with 8 bases matching TRBD1. Looked up from germline, CDR1 is MDHEN and CDR2 is SYDVKM. V lost 7 bases, J lost 2 bases, and 10 bases stayed unmatched. This CDR3 is 16 amino acids long.

The chain links TRBV2 to TRBJ2-7; 7 bases line up with TRBD1. CDR1 and CDR2 from the germline V gene are SNHLY and FYNNEI. V shed 6 bases, J shed 0 bases, and the junction held 5 bases outside the gene matches. CDR3 length equals 14 residues. The CDR3 DNA is TGTGCCAGCAGGGGACAGTTCAGCTCCTACGAGCAGTACTTC. It translates to CASRGQFSSYEQYF.

The chain recombines TRBV7-2 with TRBJ2-5, with TRBD1 matching 10 bases. The CDR3 is made up of 14 amino acids. Trimming at V came to 6 bases and at J to 5 bases, leaving 6 bases not matched to a gene. CDR1 and CDR2 from the germline V gene are SGHTA and FQGNSA. The CDR3 loop reads CASSRTGGVETQYF. The CDR3 DNA is TGTGCCAGCAGTCGGACAGGGGGAGTGGAGACCCAGTACTTC.

The J gene is TRBJ2-1, the V gene TRBV30, with D unresolved. Germline CDR1 is GTSNPN and CDR2 is SVGIG (reference sequence). The CDR3 runs to 14 residues. The V and J ends lost 1 base and 3 bases respectively, with 10 bases between them. CDR3 nucleotides: TGTGCCTGGAGTGCCCTCGGAGACTACAATGAGCAGTTCTTC. Translating it yields CAWSALGDYNEQFF.

The chain has TRBV7-2 and TRBJ1-2, with D possibly matching TRBD1 (5 bases). The V end was cut by 0 bases, the J end by 5 bases, with 7 bases between. Germline V gives CDR1 SGHTA, CDR2 FQGNSA. CDR3 size: 13 residues. CDR3 amino acids: CASSLARQYGYTF. The CDR3 DNA sequence: TGTGCCAGCAGCTTAGCCCGACAGTATGGCTACACCTTC.

The rearrangement uses TRBV6-2 or TRBV6-3 and TRBJ1-1; 10 nucleotides line up with TRBD1. V trimming: 2 bases; J trimming: 4 bases; junction bases outside the gene matches: 1. CDR1 and CDR2 (germline): MNHEY, SVGEGT. This CDR3 has 14 residues. Here the CDR3 reads CASSYRTGGTEAFF. The CDR3 nucleotides are TGTGCCAGCAGTTACCGGACAGGGGGCACTGAAGCTTTCTTT.

This chain joins TRBV4-2 and TRBJ1-4, with D hard to call. The CDR3 contains 17 residues. CDR1 is LGHNA, CDR2 YNFKEQ, per germline. The V end was cut by 2 bases, the J end by 0 bases, with 13 bases between. The CDR3 region is CASSQSTRGATNEKLFF. CDR3 bases: TGTGCCAGCAGCCAATCAACCCGCGGGGCAACTAATGAAAAACTGTTTTTT.

CDR3 DNA: TGTGCCAGCAGTTATACTAGCGGACCTCAAGAGACCCAGTACTTC. It yields the protein CASSYTSGPQETQYF. The chain combines TRBV6-5 with TRBJ2-5, with 8 positions matching TRBD2. The CDR3 is 15 amino acids. Germline V gives CDR1 MNHEY, CDR2 SVGAGI. V was pared by 3 bases and J by 2 bases, with 5 bases of the junction left unmatched.

This clone has a handful of counts. This rearrangement joins TRBV7-2 to TRBJ2-2; 8 bases match TRBD2. Germline V gene lookup returns CDR1 SGHTA and CDR2 FQGNSA. V trimming: 7 bases; J trimming: 4 bases; junction bases outside the gene matches: 8. This CDR3 region has 15 residues. The CDR3 sequence: CASTPGGAITGELFF. The DNA of the CDR3 is TGTGCCAGCACCCCCGGGGGGGCGATCACCGGGGAGCTGTTTTTT.

This chain connects TRBV9 to TRBJ2-7, with 8 bases matching TRBD2. The CDR3 is 15 amino acids. The trim removed 0 bases at V and 3 bases at J, leaving 5 bases unmatched. Germline CDR1 reads SGDLS; CDR2 reads YYNGEE. This CDR3 reads CASSVGSGGLYEQYF. CDR3 DNA sequence: TGTGCCAGCAGCGTAGGAAGCGGGGGCCTCTACGAGCAGTACTTC. The full variable domain, its missing parts supplied by reference TRBV9 and TRBJ2-7, is DSGVTQTPKHLITATGQRVTLRCSPRSGDLSVYWYQQSLDQGLQFLIQYYNGEERAKGNILERFSAQQFPDLHSELNLSSLELGDSALYFCASSVGSGGLYEQYFGPGTRLTVT.

J is TRBJ2-7 and V is TRBV5-8; D perhaps matches TRBD1 (6 bases). Looked up from germline, CDR1 is SGHTS and CDR2 is YDEGEE. This CDR3 is built from 14 residues. V lost 3 bases to trimming and J lost 2 bases, with 12 bases between them. The DNA of the CDR3 is TGTGCCAGCAGCTACGCCTCAGGGGCCTACGAGCAGTACTTC. Its protein product is CASSYASGAYEQYF. The entire variable domain, with the rest obtained from reference TRBV5-8 and TRBJ2-7, is as follows: EAGVTQSPTHLIKTRGQQATLRCSPISGHTSVYWYQQALGLGLQFLLWYDEGEERNRGNFPPRFSGRQFPNYSSELNVNALELEDSALYLCASSYASGAYEQYFGPGTRLTVT.

The chain combines TRBV10-3 with TRBJ2-4, with 9 bases matching TRBD1. The CDR3 sequence is 17 residues long. Germline V gives CDR1 ENHRY, CDR2 SYGVKD. V lost 10 bases to trimming and J lost 0 bases; unmatched junction nucleotides: 13. The CDR3 sequence is CATRPGTGSSAKNIQYF. The CDR3 nucleotides read TGTGCCACACGTCCCGGGACAGGGAGCTCAGCCAAAAACATTCAGTACTTC.

The CDR3 coding sequence is TGTGCCAGTACCGAGACAGGGGTACATGAAAAACTGTTTTTT. Translating gives CASTETGVHEKLFF. J is TRBJ1-4 and V is TRBV19; the match to TRBD1 covers 8 bases. The V gene end was trimmed by 7 bases and the J gene end by 6 bases; junction bases not matched to a gene: 7. CDR3 length: 14 residues. Germline V gene lookup returns CDR1 LNHDA and CDR2 SQIVND (reference sequence).

This rearrangement joins TRBV7-2 to TRBJ1-1, with 9 bases identical to TRBD1. V lost 2 bases to trimming and J lost 9 bases; unmatched junction nucleotides: 4. This CDR3 is built from 13 residues. Per germline, CDR1 SGHTA and CDR2 FQGNSA. The CDR3, as DNA: TGTGCCAGCAGCTTAAGGGACAGGGCCAAAGCTTTCTTT. It is translated as CASSLRDRAKAFF.

The rearrangement uses TRBV30 and TRBJ1-3, with unresolved D. V lost 2 bases, J lost 4 bases, and 15 bases lay in between. Germline V gives CDR1 GTSNPN, CDR2 SVGIG (reference sequence). The CDR3 length is 15 residues. The CDR3 sequence is CAWSWAAGVGNTIYF. CDR3 DNA: TGTGCCTGGAGTTGGGCAGCGGGCGTGGGAAACACCATATATTTT.

The chain couples TRBV6-2 or TRBV6-3 to TRBJ1-1, with 7 positions matching TRBD1. CDR1 and CDR2 from the germline V gene are MNHEY and SVGEGT. The CDR3 sequence is 14 residues long. Losses at the gene ends were 5 bases for V and 4 bases for J; bases not matched to a gene: 7. The CDR3 DNA reads TGTGCCAGCAGTGTAAGGGGGCGAGGCACTGAAGCTTTCTTT. Amino acid sequence: CASSVRGRGTEAFF.

In DNA, the CDR3 is TGTGCCAGCAGCTCCACTCCTGGGGCAAACACCATATATTTT. It encodes CASSSTPGANTIYF. The chain carries TRBV7-9 and TRBJ1-3; D is perhaps TRBD1 (5 bases). Trimming cost V 4 bases and J 6 bases, with 13 bases left between them. This CDR3 spans 14 amino acids. Germline V CDR1 and CDR2: SEHNR, FQNEAQ (reference sequence).

This clone was seen a handful of times. The chain recombines TRBV10-3 with TRBJ2-3; 12 bases line up with TRBD2. The V gene's germline CDR1 is ENHRY and CDR2 SYGVKD. The V segment lost 2 bases and the J segment 2 bases; nucleotides outside the gene matches: 20. The CDR3 is made up of 22 amino acids. The CDR3 is CAISEPAPGTSGGPEYTDTQYF. The CDR3 DNA reads as TGTGCCATCAGTGAGCCGGCCCCCGGCACTAGCGGGGGGCCGGAGTACACAGATACGCAGTATTTT.

This clone was seen more than once but under ten times. The genes are TRBV5-1 and TRBJ1-5; unclear D gene. The CDR3 is 15 residues long. Germline V CDR1 and CDR2: SGHRS, YFSETQ. V was shortened by 4 bases and J by 4 bases, with 15 bases between the two germline ends. CDR3 in amino acids: CASSPGLLVNQPQHF. CDR3 nucleotide sequence: TGCGCCAGCAGCCCCGGTTTACTCGTAAATCAGCCCCAGCATTTT.

The chain uses TRBV2 and TRBJ2-7; 8 nucleotides agree with TRBD1. This CDR3 comprises 13 residues. The junction had 12 bases not matched to a gene; V was cut back by 6 bases and J by 11 bases. CDR1 is SNHLY and CDR2 is FYNNEI in the germline V gene. The CDR3 DNA is TGTGCCAGCAGACAGGGGGGCCCGGCGTGGGAGTACTTC. As protein: CASRQGGPAWEYF.

V usage is TRBV5-1 and J usage is TRBJ2-5, with D unclear. The V gene lost 1 base and the J gene lost 3 bases, with 4 bases spanning the gap. Germline V gene data show CDR1 as SGHRS and CDR2 as YFSETQ. The length of the CDR3 is 12 residues. In DNA form, the CDR3 reads TGCGCCAGCAGCTTGAGAGAAGAGACCCAGTACTTC. Translated: CASSLREETQYF.

The rearrangement joins TRBV7-3 to TRBJ2-7; D might be TRBD2 (6 bases). Germline CDR1 is SGHTA and CDR2 is FQGTGA. CDR3 length equals 16 residues. Trimming pared 5 bases from V and 1 base from J, leaving 18 bases between. The CDR3 loop is CASSLSAGSLSYEQYF. As DNA, the CDR3 is TGTGCCAGCAGCCTGTCAGCGGGTTCTCTGTCCTACGAGCAGTACTTC.

The DNA of the CDR3 is TGTGCCAGCAGCCAAGTTCCCCAGATGAACACTGAAGCTTTCTTT. Protein product: CASSQVPQMNTEAFF. This chain connects TRBV4-2 to TRBJ1-1; D uncertain. The CDR3 totals 15 residues. V shed 1 base and J shed 0 bases, with 9 bases lying between them. Germline CDR1 and CDR2: LGHNA and YNFKEQ.

The chain recombines TRBV7-2 with TRBJ1-1, with 9 bases that match TRBD1. Looked up from germline, CDR1 is SGHTA and CDR2 is FQGNSA. This CDR3 contains 15 residues. The V and J ends lost 5 bases and 1 base, in that order; junction bases with no gene match: 5. Here the CDR3 reads CASSPMTGGNTEAFF. CDR3 DNA: TGTGCCAGCAGCCCTATGACAGGGGGGAACACTGAAGCTTTCTTT.

J is TRBJ1-1 and V is TRBV28, with no clear D. Trimming cost V 6 bases and J 5 bases, with 22 bases left between them. The CDR3 loop spans 16 amino acids. In germline, CDR1 is MDHEN, CDR2 SYDVKM. CDR3: CASSQARNGFGTEAFF. DNA of the CDR3: TGTGCCAGCAGCCAAGCCCGAAACGGGTTTGGGACTGAAGCTTTCTTT.

The chain links TRBV7-3 to TRBJ2-1; the D gene is possibly TRBD1 (6 bases). V lost 3 bases and J 6 bases, leaving 12 bases between the germline ends. Germline CDR1 and CDR2: SGHTA and FQGTGA. CDR3 size: 14 residues. The CDR3 region has the DNA TGTGCCAGCAGCTTTTCGACAGGCAGCAATGAGCAGTTCTTC. As protein: CASSFSTGSNEQFF.